This T cell receptor beta chain was retrieved from a study of vaccination and CD4 T cells after COVID-19. One entry per CDR3 protein results from TCRdb running MiXCR on the PCR reads. Of 25,000 to 30,000 distinct CDR3 sequences in the sample, about 54% were seen once. The time point: late sampling 161 to 241 days after vaccination in a few convalescent patients. The germline V and J ends were trimmed by 3 bases and 0 bases, with 18 bases remaining between them. This CDR3 comprises 17 residues. Germline V CDR1 and CDR2: DFQATT, SNEGSKA (reference sequence). This receptor was obtained from a human donor who had recovered from COVID-19. Material: CD4+ T cells from blood, obtained about 7 months after SARS-CoV-2 vaccination. The genes are TRBV20-1 and TRBJ2-1; no clear D. CDR3 DNA: TGCAGTGCTAGCCCCCTCGTGTGGAGAATCTCCTACAATGAGCAGTTCTTC. Protein: CSASPLVWRISYNEQFF.